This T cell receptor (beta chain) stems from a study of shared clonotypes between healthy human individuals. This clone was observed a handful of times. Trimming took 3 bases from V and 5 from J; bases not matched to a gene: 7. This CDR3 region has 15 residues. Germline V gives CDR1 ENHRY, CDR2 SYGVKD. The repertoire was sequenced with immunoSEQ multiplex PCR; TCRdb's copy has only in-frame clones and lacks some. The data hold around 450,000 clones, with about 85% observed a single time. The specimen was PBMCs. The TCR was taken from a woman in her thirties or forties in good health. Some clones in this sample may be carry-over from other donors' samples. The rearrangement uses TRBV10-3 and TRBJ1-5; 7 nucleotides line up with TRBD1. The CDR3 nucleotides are TGTGCCATCAGTGATTCCGGGACAGATCATCAGCCCCAGCATTTT. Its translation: CAISDSGTDHQPQHF.